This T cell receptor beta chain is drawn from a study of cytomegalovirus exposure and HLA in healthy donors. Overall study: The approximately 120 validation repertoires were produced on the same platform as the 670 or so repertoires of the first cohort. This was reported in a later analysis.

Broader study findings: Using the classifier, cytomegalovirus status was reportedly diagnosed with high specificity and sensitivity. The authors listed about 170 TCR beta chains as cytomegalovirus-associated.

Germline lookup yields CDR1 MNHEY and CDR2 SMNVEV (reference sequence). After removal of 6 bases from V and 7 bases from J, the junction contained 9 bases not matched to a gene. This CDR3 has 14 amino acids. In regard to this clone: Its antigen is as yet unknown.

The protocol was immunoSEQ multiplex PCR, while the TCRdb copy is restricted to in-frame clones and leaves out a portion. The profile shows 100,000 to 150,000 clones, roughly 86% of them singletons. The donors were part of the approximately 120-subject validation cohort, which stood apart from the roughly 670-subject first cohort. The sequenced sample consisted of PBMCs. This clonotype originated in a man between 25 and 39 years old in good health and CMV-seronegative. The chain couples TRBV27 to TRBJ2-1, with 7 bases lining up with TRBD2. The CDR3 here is CASRWGGGSNEQFF. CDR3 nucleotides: TGTGCCAGCAGGTGGGGCGGGGGATCTAATGAGCAGTTCTTC.